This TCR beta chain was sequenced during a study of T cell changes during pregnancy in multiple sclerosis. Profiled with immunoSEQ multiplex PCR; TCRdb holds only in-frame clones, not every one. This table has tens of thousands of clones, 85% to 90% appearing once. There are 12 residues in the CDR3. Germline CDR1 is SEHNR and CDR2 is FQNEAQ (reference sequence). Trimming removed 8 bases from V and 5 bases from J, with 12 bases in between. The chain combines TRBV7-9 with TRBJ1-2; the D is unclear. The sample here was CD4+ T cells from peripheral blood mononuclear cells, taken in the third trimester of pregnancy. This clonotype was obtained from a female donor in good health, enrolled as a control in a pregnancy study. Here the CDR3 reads CASGPPGYGYTF. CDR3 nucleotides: TGTGCCAGCGGGCCCCCGGGATATGGCTACACCTTC.